A selection of T cell receptor beta chains follows, all from one sample in a study of T cell responses to AZD1222 COVID-19 vaccine. Data came from immunoSEQ multiplex PCR; TCRdb stores just in-frame clones and leaves some out. The sample lists about 110,000 clones, around 90% occurring once. Sequenced here: peripheral blood, sampled on day 0 of AZD1222 vaccination. The receptors originated from an adult in good health. Each CDR3 is given with its conserved first and last residue. Fields, in order: V gene, clone size, J gene, CDR3 protein. The size field is filled for only some rows; it gives once, few, many or a size class.

TRBV15,.,TRBJ1-6,CATSSRGSSPLHF
TRBV5-1,few,TRBJ1-6,CASSTTGEAYNSPLHF
TRBV6-5,.,TRBJ1-1,CASRQGSSGNTEAFF
TRBV27,.,TRBJ2-7,CASSSWTGSSEQYF
TRBV7-9,.,TRBJ2-2,CASSLGQLANTGELFF
TRBV9,.,TRBJ2-5,CASSVTGAEETQYF
TRBV5-1,.,TRBJ1-5,CASSPSWDRGNQPQHF
TRBV5-8,.,TRBJ1-5,CASTPMGLRNQPQHF
TRBV9,.,TRBJ2-2,CASSVGGQNTGELFF
TRBV29-1,.,TRBJ1-1,CSVVLNTEAFF
TRBV5-1,.,TRBJ1-6,CASGEGPNSPLHF
TRBV5-4,.,TRBJ2-3,CASSPGLAGTDTQYF
TRBV5-1,once,TRBJ1-4,CASSFAPTDKKLFF
TRBV5-1,.,TRBJ2-2,CASSFGQSGELFF
TRBV5-1,.,TRBJ1-3,CASSPDGLSGNTIYF
TRBV19,.,TRBJ1-1,CASSGKTWPGAEAFF
TRBV10-3,.,TRBJ2-1,CAIRTGEAYEQFF
TRBV27,.,TRBJ2-3,CASRLGRVSTDTQYF
TRBV5-4,.,TRBJ1-1,CASRTGGNTEAFF
TRBV7-2,once,TRBJ2-1,CASSLAGGLAGGEQFF
TRBV6-1,.,TRBJ2-7,CASSGARLAETYEQYF
TRBV19,.,TRBJ1-6,CASRLRDGRNSPLHF
TRBV12-3/TRBV12-4,once,TRBJ1-2,CASNPGQNYGYTF
TRBV3-1/TRBV3-2,.,TRBJ2-1,CASSQDLGTSGSTDEQFF
TRBV24-1,.,TRBJ1-1,CATSDSTATEAFF
TRBV28,few,TRBJ1-2,CASKKRQGAGYGYTF
TRBV7-2,.,TRBJ2-5,CASSLALASGRPSEETQYF
TRBV29-1,.,TRBJ2-6,CSVHAGNVLTF
TRBV7-9,.,TRBJ1-1,CASAGQDKTEAFF
TRBV6-6,.,TRBJ1-5,CASSDDRGFNQPQHF
TRBV27,.,TRBJ2-1,CASRTIPGTGVSNEQFF
TRBV14,.,TRBJ2-1,CASSQDSAGLAYNEQFF
TRBV29-1,few,TRBJ1-1,CSVTSGGAGNTEAFF
TRBV10-3,.,TRBJ2-7,CAISRQGEDEQYF
TRBV9,few,TRBJ2-5,CASSVPRETQYF
TRBV20-1,.,TRBJ2-7,CSAGGSYEQYF
TRBV7-2,.,TRBJ1-5,CASSRDGVGPQHF
TRBV2,few,TRBJ2-3,CASSGGQGAFDTQYF
TRBV3-1/TRBV3-2,.,TRBJ2-1,CASSPGLGVLNEQFF
TRBV11-3,few,TRBJ2-1,CASSLRASGNNEQFF
TRBV7-2,.,TRBJ1-2,CASSPQGAGYGYTF
TRBV18,.,TRBJ2-5,CASSALAAQETQYF
TRBV10-3,.,TRBJ1-4,CAIRGQGDEKLFF
TRBV4-2,.,TRBJ2-5,CASSQEGGRAETQYF
TRBV7-3,.,TRBJ2-1,CASSLQRSSYNEQFF
TRBV28,.,TRBJ2-7,CASSFGLAGGIEQYF
TRBV28,.,TRBJ2-5,CASSIAGGETQYF
TRBV11-3,.,TRBJ1-1,CASSPTAGNTEAFF
TRBV2,.,TRBJ1-6,CASSRDRSYNSPLHF
TRBV6-5,once,TRBJ2-7,CASSLTGTEQYF
TRBV10-2,once,TRBJ2-2,CASRATGYTGELFF
TRBV18,.,TRBJ1-5,CASSRAGLSRNQPQHF
TRBV28,.,TRBJ1-5,CASSLRGGVDDQPQHF
TRBV28,.,TRBJ2-7,CASSKTEPYEQYF
TRBV7-3,.,TRBJ2-5,CASSLNPSGQETQYF
TRBV18,.,TRBJ1-1,CASSPSGRNTEAFF
TRBV6-6,once,TRBJ1-1,CASSSETNTEAFF
TRBV7-8,once,TRBJ2-7,CASSEHSGALSYEQYF
TRBV5-1,.,TRBJ2-2,CASSSKAGATGELFF
TRBV28,.,TRBJ1-1,CASSFGLRTEAFF